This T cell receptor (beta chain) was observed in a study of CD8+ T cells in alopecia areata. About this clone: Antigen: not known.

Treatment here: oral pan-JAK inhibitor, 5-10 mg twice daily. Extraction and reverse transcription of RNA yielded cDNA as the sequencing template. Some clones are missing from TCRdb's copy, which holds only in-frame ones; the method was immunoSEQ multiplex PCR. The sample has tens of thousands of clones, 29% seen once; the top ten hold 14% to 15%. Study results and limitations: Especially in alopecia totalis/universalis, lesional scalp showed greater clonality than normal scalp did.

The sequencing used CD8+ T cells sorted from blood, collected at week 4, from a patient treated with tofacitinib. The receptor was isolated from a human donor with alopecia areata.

The CDR3 DNA sequence: TGTGCCAGCAGCCCCGGGGCCGGGAGGGCGGAGACCCAGTACTTC. Translated, it gives CASSPGAGRAETQYF. The chain joins TRBV28 to TRBJ2-5; TRBD2 agrees at 8 bases. Germline V gives CDR1 MDHEN, CDR2 SYDVKM. V trimming: 6 bases; J trimming: 5 bases; junction bases outside the gene matches: 11. The CDR3 consists of 15 residues.